This TCR beta chain is from a study of long-term antiretroviral therapy in people with HIV. Study background: When the earliest samples were collected, ART was typically delayed until CD4 counts fell. General study findings and limits: Diversity measured after ART increased yet remained under transplant donor controls.

The V end was cut by 0 bases, the J end by 3 bases, with 13 bases between. The CDR3 has 15 amino acids. In germline, CDR1 is SGDLS, CDR2 YYNGEE. Sequencing used immunoSEQ v3.0 at survey level. Clones were read by immunoSEQ multiplex PCR, and TCRdb kept only the in-frame ones, dropping some. The table records around 19,000 clones, 79% of them present only once. The sample holds one count of this clone. Antigen: not known. The sample in question was unsorted PBMCs, obtained at the start of antiretroviral therapy. This receptor was taken from a man aged 25-40 years with HIV. The genes are TRBV9 and TRBJ2-7, with TRBD1 as a possible D gene (6 bases). CDR3 residues: CASSVAGTPFYEQYF. DNA for the CDR3: TGTGCCAGCAGCGTAGCGGGGACACCCTTCTACGAGCAGTACTTC. The full variable domain, rest sourced from reference TRBV9 and TRBJ2-7, is DSGVTQTPKHLITATGQRVTLRCSPRSGDLSVYWYQQSLDQGLQFLIQYYNGEERAKGNILERFSAQQFPDLHSELNLSSLELGDSALYFCASSVAGTPFYEQYFGPGTRLTVT.